A selection of T cell receptor beta chains follows, all from one sample in a study of vaccination and CD4 T cells after COVID-19. TCRdb reprocessed the PCR reads via MiXCR and lists one record per CDR3 protein. The table has under 30,000 distinct CDR3 sequences, around 45% seen once. These TCRs are of unknown antigen specificity. The specimen was CD4+ T cells from blood, cultured in vitro, collected before SARS-CoV-2 vaccination. Source of these receptors: a human donor who received a COVID-19 vaccine. Each CDR3 is given with its conserved first and last residue. D genes are given only for firm matches. Some rows have no size entry. The others give once, few or many, or a class for an expanded clone.

cdr3_nt: TGTGCCAGCAGCTTAGGAAGGACTAACCTCCAGGGGACCCAGTACTTC; cdr3_aa: CASSLGRTNLQGTQYF; j_call: TRBJ2-5; d_call: -; clone_size: few; v_call: TRBV7-2
cdr3_nt: TGTGCCAGCAGCCGGGGACAAGTCACAGATACGCAGTATTTT; cdr3_aa: CASSRGQVTDTQYF; j_call: TRBJ2-3; d_call: -; clone_size: few; v_call: TRBV6-1
cdr3_nt: TGTGCCACCAGTGATTTTGCCCCGGACGGGGATGAGCAGTTCTTC; cdr3_aa: CATSDFAPDGDEQFF; j_call: TRBJ2-1; d_call: -; clone_size: -; v_call: TRBV24-1
cdr3_nt: TGTGCCAGCAGTGAAGTACTTTCGGGGGGGTATCGGGCAGATACGCAGTATTTT; cdr3_aa: CASSEVLSGGYRADTQYF; j_call: TRBJ2-3; d_call: TRBD2; clone_size: -; v_call: TRBV6-1
cdr3_nt: TGTGCCATCAGCCCTTCAGGGGATGCTGGGGAGACCCAGTACTTC; cdr3_aa: CAISPSGDAGETQYF; j_call: TRBJ2-5; d_call: -; clone_size: -; v_call: TRBV10-3
cdr3_nt: TGTGCCAGCAGTTACAGTCCGGGACAGGGGACGGACGAGCAGTACTTC; cdr3_aa: CASSYSPGQGTDEQYF; j_call: TRBJ2-7; d_call: TRBD1; clone_size: -; v_call: TRBV6-5
cdr3_nt: TGTGCCAGCAGTGACAGGGGGCAGGAGAATTCACCCCTCCACTTT; cdr3_aa: CASSDRGQENSPLHF; j_call: TRBJ1-6; d_call: TRBD1; clone_size: few; v_call: TRBV6-1
cdr3_nt: TGCAGTGCCCAACAACCAGGGGGCCAAAGCTCCTACGAGCAGTACTTC; cdr3_aa: CSAQQPGGQSSYEQYF; j_call: TRBJ2-7; d_call: TRBD1; clone_size: -; v_call: TRBV20-1
cdr3_nt: TGTGCCAGCAGCCCAAACCCGGGACAGGGGGCGATCGGGGAGCTGTTTTTT; cdr3_aa: CASSPNPGQGAIGELFF; j_call: TRBJ2-2; d_call: TRBD1; clone_size: -; v_call: TRBV14
cdr3_nt: TGTGCCAGCAGCCCCCGAAGGGACAGGGCCTACGAGCAGTACTTC; cdr3_aa: CASSPRRDRAYEQYF; j_call: TRBJ2-7; d_call: TRBD1; clone_size: -; v_call: TRBV4-2
cdr3_nt: TGTGCCAGCAGTTCCCTCGCGGGGGGGCAAGAGACCCAGTACTTC; cdr3_aa: CASSSLAGGQETQYF; j_call: TRBJ2-5; d_call: TRBD2; clone_size: -; v_call: TRBV6-5
cdr3_nt: TGCGCCAGCAGCTACGGACAGGGGGACAGCTCTGGAAACACCATATATTTT; cdr3_aa: CASSYGQGDSSGNTIYF; j_call: TRBJ1-3; d_call: TRBD1; clone_size: -; v_call: TRBV5-1
cdr3_nt: TGTGCCACCAGTGTTGGGACTAGCGGGGTATCTGAGCAGTTCTTC; cdr3_aa: CATSVGTSGVSEQFF; j_call: TRBJ2-1; d_call: TRBD2; clone_size: few; v_call: TRBV24-1
cdr3_nt: TGCAGTGCGTTAGCCAAAAACATTCAGTACTTC; cdr3_aa: CSALAKNIQYF; j_call: TRBJ2-4; d_call: -; clone_size: few; v_call: TRBV20-1